Below are 22 T cell receptor beta chains sequenced from a single sample in a study of blood T cell repertoires in COVID-19. Here immunoSEQ multiplex PCR was the method, and the copy in TCRdb shows in-frame clones only, minus some. The sample has 210,000 or so clones; approximately 80% are singletons. Sequences were obtained from PBMCs or T cells enriched from blood (not recorded which). The receptors shown here come from a middle-aged woman with acute COVID-19.

The chain carries TRBV6-5 and TRBJ2-5; 7 nucleotides agree with TRBD1. The CDR3 extends over 14 amino acids. Germline trimming cut 9 bases from V and 4 bases from J; bases unmatched to any gene: 11. Per the germline V gene, CDR1 is MNHEY and CDR2 is SVGAGI. In DNA, the CDR3 is TGTGCCAGTCTGGCGCCAGGGGGTGGAGAGACCCAGTACTTC. It codes for CASLAPGGGETQYF.

The V call is TRBV7-9, the J call TRBJ1-4; 7 nucleotides match TRBD1. Germline lookup yields CDR1 SEHNR and CDR2 FQNEAQ (reference sequence). CDR3 length: 15 residues. Losses at the gene ends were 4 bases for V and 3 bases for J; bases not matched to a gene: 5. DNA for the CDR3: TGTGCCAGCAGCTACGACAGGGCGGCTAATGAAAAACTGTTTTTT. This encodes CASSYDRAANEKLFF.

The V gene is TRBV4-2, the J gene TRBJ2-7; 13 bases are shared with TRBD2. The ends lost 0 bases at V and 3 bases at J; junction bases unmatched: 5. The germline gives CDR1 LGHNA, CDR2 YNFKEQ. There are 17 residues in the CDR3. The CDR3: CASSQDRGLAGRYEQYF. CDR3 in DNA: TGTGCCAGCAGCCAAGATAGGGGACTAGCGGGACGCTACGAGCAGTACTTC.

The chain links TRBV5-8 to TRBJ1-3, with no clear D. CDR1 is SGHTS and CDR2 is YDEGEE in the germline V gene. V was shortened by 3 bases and J by 2 bases, with 9 bases between the two germline ends. This CDR3 is built from 14 residues. DNA for the CDR3: TGTGCCAGCAGCTGGGGAGAAGCTGGAAACACCATATATTTT. It translates to CASSWGEAGNTIYF.

The chain is built from TRBV9 and TRBJ1-1; D not resolved. Per germline, CDR1 SGDLS and CDR2 YYNGEE. Trimming took 4 bases from V and 1 from J, leaving 11 bases between them. There are 14 residues in the CDR3. CDR3 bases: TGTGCCAGCAGCCCGAAAACAAGGAACACTGAAGCTTTCTTT. This codes for CASSPKTRNTEAFF. The whole variable domain, remainder taken from reference TRBV9 and TRBJ1-1, is DSGVTQTPKHLITATGQRVTLRCSPRSGDLSVYWYQQSLDQGLQFLIQYYNGEERAKGNILERFSAQQFPDLHSELNLSSLELGDSALYFCASSPKTRNTEAFFGQGTRLTVV.

The chain combines TRBV28 with TRBJ1-5; TRBD1 is a possible D gene (5 bases). This CDR3 is 19 amino acids long. In germline, CDR1 is MDHEN, CDR2 SYDVKM. V dropped 6 bases and J dropped 0 bases, with 24 bases sitting between them. The CDR3 reads CASRCEQAQIEFSNQPQHF. CDR3 coding DNA: TGTGCCAGCAGATGCGAACAGGCCCAAATAGAATTTAGCAATCAGCCCCAGCATTTT.

The V call is TRBV2, the J call TRBJ2-2, with D possibly TRBD1 on 6 matching bases. The germline V gene encodes CDR1 SNHLY and CDR2 FYNNEI. CDR3 length: 14 residues. The V gene lost 9 bases and the J gene lost 4 bases, with 15 bases spanning the gap. CDR3 coding DNA: TGTGCCAGTTCAGGGGAGCGGTCCACCGGGGAGCTGTTTTTT. Its protein product is CASSGERSTGELFF.

This chain joins TRBV3-1 (or the pseudogene TRBV3-2) and TRBJ2-7; D perhaps matches TRBD1 (6 bases). CDR3 length equals 16 residues. CDR1 is LGHDT, CDR2 YNNKEL, per germline (reference sequence). The V end was cut by 0 bases, the J end by 2 bases, with 14 bases between. Here the CDR3 DNA reads TGTGCCAGCAGCCAAGATGCCGGGACACCCCCCTACGAGCAGTACTTC. As protein: CASSQDAGTPPYEQYF.

This chain joins TRBV29-1 and TRBJ2-5; 9 bases are a match to TRBD1. The CDR3 contains 16 residues. The germline V gene encodes CDR1 SQVTM and CDR2 ANQGSEA. J was trimmed by 1 base and V by 5 bases; bases with no gene match: 11. CDR3: CSVLNPGQGIQETQYF. The CDR3 bases are TGCAGCGTTCTAAATCCGGGACAGGGTATCCAAGAGACCCAGTACTTC.

The chain joins TRBV13 to TRBJ2-7, with TRBD2 matching 10 bases. The germline V gene has CDR1 PRHDT and CDR2 FYEKMQ (reference sequence). J gave up 7 bases and V 3 bases, and 15 bases lay outside the gene matches. The CDR3 loop spans 17 amino acids. CDR3 DNA sequence: TGTGCCAGCAGCTTTGAAATTAGTCTAGCGGGAGTAGGGGAGCAGTACTTC. It is translated as CASSFEISLAGVGEQYF.

This sequence joins TRBV3-1 (or the pseudogene TRBV3-2) and TRBJ1-1; TRBD1 is a possible D gene (5 bases). The V gene lost 1 base and the J gene lost 4 bases, with 13 bases spanning the gap. Germline V CDR1 and CDR2: LGHDT, YNNKEL (reference sequence). CDR3 length: 15 amino acids. The CDR3: CASSQAGLYRTEAFF. In DNA, the CDR3 is TGTGCCAGCAGCCAAGCAGGGTTGTACCGCACTGAAGCTTTCTTT.

The chain has TRBV19 and TRBJ1-1, with no clear D. Trimming shortened V by 4 bases and J by 0 bases, and 15 bases separated the two germline ends. This CDR3 region has 16 residues. Germline V gene lookup returns CDR1 LNHDA and CDR2 SQIVND (reference sequence). CDR3 coding DNA: TGTGCCAGTAGTAAGTTGCGGCAGAGTATGAACACTGAAGCTTTCTTT. Its protein product is CASSKLRQSMNTEAFF.

This chain links TRBV5-5 with TRBJ2-7; D is uncertain. The V end lost 0 bases, the J end lost 1 base, and 8 bases lay between the germline ends. CDR3 size: 14 residues. From germline, CDR1 is SGHKS and CDR2 YYEKEE (reference sequence). The CDR3 sequence is CASSLVGRSYEQYF. In DNA form, the CDR3 reads TGTGCCAGCAGCTTGGTTGGTCGGTCCTACGAGCAGTACTTC.

CDR3 amino acids: CASSGDRAILFNEQFF. Here the CDR3 DNA reads TGTGCCAGCAGCGGCGACAGGGCCATTCTCTTCAATGAGCAGTTCTTC. The V and J genes are TRBV9 and TRBJ2-1; 7 nucleotides align to TRBD1. CDR1 and CDR2 from the germline V gene are SGDLS and YYNGEE. This CDR3 has 16 residues. The trim removed 3 bases at V and 6 bases at J, leaving 12 bases unmatched. Supplemented by reference TRBV9 and TRBJ2-1, the full variable domain reads DSGVTQTPKHLITATGQRVTLRCSPRSGDLSVYWYQQSLDQGLQFLIQYYNGEERAKGNILERFSAQQFPDLHSELNLSSLELGDSALYFCASSGDRAILFNEQFFGPGTRLTVL.

The chain is built from TRBV15 and TRBJ1-1; 8 nucleotides agree with TRBD1. The CDR3 totals 13 residues. With 5 bases clipped from V and 11 bases from J, the junction kept 10 bases outside the gene matches. Germline CDR1 LNHNV, CDR2 YYDKDF (reference sequence). CDR3 protein: CATSARQGIAAFF. CDR3 coding DNA: TGTGCCACCAGCGCTCGACAGGGGATTGCGGCTTTCTTT.

The J gene is TRBJ1-5, the V gene TRBV6-5; the D is unclear. The CDR3 consists of 15 residues. In germline, CDR1 is MNHEY, CDR2 SVGAGI. Trimming took 7 bases from V and 7 from J, leaving 20 bases between them. The chain's CDR3 is CASMLVAAGRQPQHF. CDR3 bases: TGTGCCAGCATGCTCGTGGCAGCGGGAAGGCAGCCCCAGCATTTT.

This clone was counted a few times. The V call is TRBV29-1, the J call TRBJ1-1, with a weak D call TRBD1 (6 bases). Trimming took off 5 bases at V and 1 base at J, with 11 bases between the two ends. The length of the CDR3 is 13 residues. The germline V gene encodes CDR1 SQVTM and CDR2 ANQGSEA. CDR3 sequence reads: CSVRRTENTEAFF. Here the CDR3 DNA reads TGCAGCGTTCGGAGGACAGAGAACACTGAAGCTTTCTTT. The full variable domain, rest sourced from reference TRBV29-1 and TRBJ1-1, is SAVISQKPSRDICQRGTSLTIQCQVDSQVTMMFWYRQQPGQSLTLIATANQGSEATYESGFVIDKFPISRPNLTFSTLTVSNMSPEDSSIYLCSVRRTENTEAFFGQGTRLTVV.

The chain links TRBV28 to TRBJ1-2, with D possibly TRBD1 on 6 matching bases. The germline CDR1 and CDR2 sequences are MDHEN and SYDVKM. The CDR3 is 13 residues long. Trimming took 3 bases from V and 5 from J, leaving 10 bases between them. The CDR3 sequence: CASSFNREYGYTF. The CDR3 nucleotides are TGTGCCAGCAGTTTCAACAGGGAGTATGGCTACACCTTC.

The chain uses TRBV5-1 and TRBJ1-3, with D unresolved. The germline V and J ends were trimmed by 0 bases and 0 bases, with 7 bases remaining between them. There are 15 residues in the CDR3. Germline values: CDR1 SGHRS, CDR2 YFSETQ. CDR3 in DNA: TGCGCCAGCAGCTTGGCACAAAACTCTGGAAACACCATATATTTT. Residues: CASSLAQNSGNTIYF. The complete variable domain, with remaining parts taken from reference TRBV5-1 and TRBJ1-3, reads KAGVTQTPRYLIKTRGQQVTLSCSPISGHRSVSWYQQTPGQGLQFLFEYFSETQRNKGNFPGRFSGRQFSNSRSEMNVSTLELGDSALYLCASSLAQNSGNTIYFGEGSWLTVV.

The chain uses TRBV11-2 and TRBJ1-2, with 11 bases aligning to TRBD1. The germline V gene encodes CDR1 SGHAT and CDR2 FQNNGV. The CDR3 has 15 residues. J gave up 7 bases and V 5 bases, and 9 bases lay outside the gene matches. CDR3 bases: TGTGCCAGCAGCCCCCGGGGACAGGGGGGCTCTGGCTACACCTTC. It is translated as CASSPRGQGGSGYTF.

This clone was observed once. This sequence joins TRBV7-9 and TRBJ1-2; D is unresolved. The CDR3 is 14 residues long. The germline V gene encodes CDR1 SEHNR and CDR2 FQNEAQ (reference sequence). The V end lost 5 bases, the J end lost 4 bases, and 14 bases lay between the germline ends. CDR3 sequence (DNA): TGTGCCAGCAGCGGGTCCGAGGGAACCTATGGCTACACCTTC. This sequence encodes CASSGSEGTYGYTF.

The chain uses TRBV4-2 and TRBJ2-1; 11 bases are a match to TRBD2. Germline assignment: CDR1 LGHNA and CDR2 YNFKEQ. The ends lost 1 base at V and 7 bases at J; junction bases unmatched: 6. This CDR3 comprises 16 residues. The CDR3 DNA reads TGTGCCAGCAGCCAAGGACTAGCGGGGTACGGTAATGAGCAGTTCTTC. Protein sequence: CASSQGLAGYGNEQFF.